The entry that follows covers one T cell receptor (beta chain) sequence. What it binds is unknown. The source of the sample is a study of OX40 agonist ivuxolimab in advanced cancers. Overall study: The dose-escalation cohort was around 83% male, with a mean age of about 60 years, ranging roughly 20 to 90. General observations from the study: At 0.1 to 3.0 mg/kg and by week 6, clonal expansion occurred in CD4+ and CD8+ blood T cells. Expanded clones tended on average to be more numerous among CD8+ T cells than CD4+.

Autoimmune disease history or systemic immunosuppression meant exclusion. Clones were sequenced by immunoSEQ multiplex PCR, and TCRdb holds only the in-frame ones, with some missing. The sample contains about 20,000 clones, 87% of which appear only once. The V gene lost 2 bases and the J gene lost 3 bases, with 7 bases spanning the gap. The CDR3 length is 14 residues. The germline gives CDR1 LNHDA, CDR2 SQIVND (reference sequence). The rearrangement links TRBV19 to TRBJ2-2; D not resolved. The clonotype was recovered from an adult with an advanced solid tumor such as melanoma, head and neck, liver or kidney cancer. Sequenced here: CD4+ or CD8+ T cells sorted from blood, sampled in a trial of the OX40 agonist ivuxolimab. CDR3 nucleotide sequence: TGTGCCAGTAGTATATCGGCTGACACCGGGGAGCTGTTTTTT. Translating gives CASSISADTGELFF.